This TCR beta chain was obtained from a study of CD8+ T cells in alopecia areata. Study information: Administration of oral tofacitinib to treated patients was at 5 to 10 mg twice daily. Study-level points and caveats: Many expanded lesional clones stayed in scalp and blood while on tofacitinib.

Regarding treatment: oral pan-JAK inhibitor, 5-10 mg twice daily. The investigators collected lesional scalp punch biopsies and peripheral blood from alopecia areata patients. Both CD4+ and CD8+ T cells were separated by sorting PBMCs. Sequencing used cDNA as its template, made by extracting RNA and reverse transcribing it. TCRdb's table, derived via immunoSEQ multiplex PCR, lists solely in-frame clones and lacks some. The sample has 210,000 or so clones; approximately 67% are singletons. V dropped 4 bases and J dropped 0 bases, with 9 bases sitting between them. The CDR3 spans 13 residues. Germline values: CDR1 SQVTM, CDR2 ANQGSEA. A remark on this clone: Its specificity is unknown.

This rearrangement joins TRBV29-1 to TRBJ1-2; possibly TRBD1 for D (5 bases). The source material was CD4+ T cells sorted from blood, sampled around week 44, from a patient treated with tofacitinib. This clonotype was sampled from a human donor with alopecia areata. The DNA of the CDR3 is TGCAGCGTTGGACAGATCTCTAACTATGGCTACACCTTC. This encodes CSVGQISNYGYTF.